These 22 T cell receptor beta chains originate from one sample sequenced in a study of OX40 agonist ivuxolimab in advanced cancers. Sequencing used immunoSEQ multiplex PCR; TCRdb keeps in-frame clones, though not all of them. The table includes about 38,000 clones, about 89% detected once. The sequencing here drew on CD4+ or CD8+ T cells sorted from blood, taken in a trial of the OX40 agonist ivuxolimab. The receptors stem from an adult with an advanced solid tumor such as melanoma, head and neck, liver or kidney cancer.

V usage is TRBV2 and J usage is TRBJ1-5; the D is unclear. This CDR3 has 12 amino acids. The germline V gene encodes CDR1 SNHLY and CDR2 FYNNEI. Trimming cost V 6 bases and J 0 bases, with 3 bases left between them. The CDR3 is CASRYSNQPQHF. The DNA of the CDR3 is TGTGCCAGCAGATATAGCAATCAGCCCCAGCATTTT.

The chain employs TRBV6-6 and TRBJ2-7, with a tentative D call TRBD2 (6 bases). This CDR3 has 14 amino acids. Germline CDR1 and CDR2: MNHNY and SVGAGI (reference sequence). Trimming left V 5 bases short and J 7 bases short, with 18 bases between. This CDR3 is CASSPPGGDEEQYF. CDR3 bases: TGTGCCAGCAGTCCCCCGGGCGGGGATGAAGAGCAGTACTTC.

The V call is TRBV5-1, the J call TRBJ2-2; TRBD1 agrees at 8 bases. CDR1 and CDR2 (germline): SGHRS, YFSETQ. The J segment lost 5 bases and the V segment lost 4 bases, leaving 7 bases of the junction unmatched. The CDR3 covers 15 residues. CDR3 in amino acids: CASSVGTGGTGELFF. CDR3 nucleotides: TGCGCCAGCAGCGTCGGGACAGGAGGTACCGGGGAGCTGTTTTTT.

The chain couples TRBV20-1 to TRBJ2-3; D is undetermined. Germline V lookup: CDR1 DFQATT, CDR2 SNEGSKA (reference sequence). The CDR3 is made up of 9 amino acids. CDR3 bases: TGCAGGAAGATTGGTACGCAGTATTTT. Encoded protein: CRKIGTQYF.

Remarks on this clone: At one end the junction does not follow the germline gene, possibly because of a read error. V gene TRBV19 combines with J gene TRBJ2-1; TRBD2 agrees at 10 bases. This CDR3 has 13 residues. The germline gives CDR1 LNHDA, CDR2 SQIVND (reference sequence). The CDR3 sequence: CASSIAVLAGLVF. The DNA of the CDR3 is TGTGCCAGTAGTATAGCGGTACTAGCGGGACTGGTCTTC. Together with reference TRBV19 and TRBJ2-1, the CDR3 gives the full variable domain: DGGITQSPKYLFRKEGQNVTLSCEQNLNHDAMYWYRQDPGQGLRLIYYSQIVNDFQKGDIAEGYSVSREKKESFPLTVTSAQKNPTAFYLCASSIAVLAGLVFGPGTRLTVL.

This clone was observed a single time. J is TRBJ1-5 and V is TRBV6-1; D is uncertain. The CDR3 runs to 15 residues. V was trimmed by 1 base and J by 2 bases, leaving 9 bases between them. The germline CDR1 and CDR2 sequences are MNHNS and SASEGT. The CDR3 loop reads CASSEGMTRNQPQHF. The CDR3 nucleotides read TGTGCCAGCAGTGAAGGAATGACACGCAATCAGCCCCAGCATTTT.

This chain links TRBV5-4 with TRBJ1-2; D may be TRBD1 (5 bases). Trimming stripped 1 base from V and 5 bases from J, with 12 bases between. This CDR3 region has 14 residues. In germline, CDR1 is SGHNT, CDR2 YYREEE (reference sequence). The CDR3 sequence: CASSLIQGGYGYTF. In DNA, the CDR3 is TGTGCCAGCAGCTTGATCCAGGGTGGGTATGGCTACACCTTC.

The chain employs TRBV19 and TRBJ2-1; 7 bases match TRBD1. V gave up 5 bases and J gave up 4 bases; unmatched junction bases: 8. Germline values: CDR1 LNHDA, CDR2 SQIVND (reference sequence). The CDR3 covers 15 residues. CDR3 region: CASSLSGQSYNEQFF. The CDR3 DNA sequence: TGTGCCAGTAGTTTATCGGGACAGAGTTACAATGAGCAGTTCTTC.

This sequence joins TRBV19 and TRBJ1-3, with no clear D. V lost 0 bases to trimming and J lost 0 bases, with 9 bases between them. Germline V CDR1 and CDR2: LNHDA, SQIVND (reference sequence). CDR3 length equals 16 residues. CDR3 residues: CASSIDLAPSGNTIYF. The CDR3 DNA sequence: TGTGCCAGTAGTATAGATCTGGCTCCCTCTGGAAACACCATATATTTT.

The J gene is TRBJ1-2, the V gene TRBV7-2; 7 bases map to TRBD1. CDR1 SGHTA and CDR2 FQGNSA come from the germline V gene. V lost 3 bases and J lost 6; bases outside the gene matches: 13. CDR3 length: 16 residues. The CDR3 sequence is CASSLSLTGKLNGYTF. The CDR3 coding sequence is TGTGCCAGCAGCTTGTCCCTGACAGGGAAATTAAATGGCTACACCTTC.

The rearrangement links TRBV4-1 to TRBJ2-1; TRBD1 matches 7 bases. The CDR3 spans 15 residues. Germline V lookup: CDR1 MGHRA, CDR2 YSYEKL. The V segment lost 1 base and the J segment 1 base; nucleotides outside the gene matches: 1. CDR3 amino acids: CASSQGDSSYNEQFF. The CDR3 DNA is TGCGCCAGCAGCCAAGGGGACAGTTCCTACAATGAGCAGTTCTTC.

The chain has TRBV23-1 and TRBJ1-3, with D possibly TRBD1 on 6 matching bases. TRBV23-1 is annotated as an ORF whose role is uncertain. Trimming took off 4 bases at V and 2 bases at J, with 15 bases between the two ends. The CDR3 sequence is 16 residues long. The CDR3 DNA reads as TGCGCCAGCAGTCGGGACACCGTGGTGGCTGGAAACACCATATATTTT. It specifies CASSRDTVVAGNTIYF.

The rearrangement uses TRBV4-1 and TRBJ2-5, with a weak D call TRBD1 (5 bases). The DNA end is a closer match to TRBJ2-7, so the J assignment may be wrong. Germline CDR1 is MGHRA and CDR2 is YSYEKL. The CDR3 contains 14 residues. In DNA form, the CDR3 reads TGCGCCAGCAGCCAAGACAGGGCTTCCTACGAGCAGTACTTC. Protein product: CASSQDRASYEQYF.

CDR3 amino acids: CASSALRLGGRGYTF. CDR3 nucleotide sequence: TGTGCCAGCAGCGCCCTGAGGTTGGGGGGACGCGGCTACACCTTC. The V and J genes are TRBV5-8 and TRBJ1-2; perhaps TRBD1 as D (5 bases). This CDR3 has 15 residues. Germline values: CDR1 SGHTS, CDR2 YDEGEE. The germline V and J ends were trimmed by 4 bases and 8 bases, with 21 bases remaining between them.

This chain connects TRBV6-5 to TRBJ1-4, with D tentatively TRBD1 (5 bases). Trimming took 6 bases from V and 8 from J, leaving 13 bases between them. This CDR3 is 13 amino acids long. Germline loops: CDR1 MNHEY, CDR2 SVGAGI. CDR3 in amino acids: CASSTGGREKLFF. CDR3 DNA: TGTGCCAGCAGCACCGGGGGGAGGGAAAAACTGTTTTTT.

This rearrangement joins TRBV7-2 to TRBJ2-7; D may match TRBD1 or TRBD2 (5 bases each). The CDR3 extends over 15 amino acids. Between the trimmed V and J ends, which lost 2 bases and 1 base, there was a span of 12 bases. CDR1 is SGHTA and CDR2 is FQGNSA in the germline V gene. CDR3 sequence: CASSLQGTASYEQYF. CDR3 bases: TGTGCCAGCAGCTTACAAGGGACCGCGTCCTACGAGCAGTACTTC.

The chain employs TRBV11-2 and TRBJ2-1; D may match TRBD1 or TRBD2 (5 bases each). Germline CDR1 reads SGHAT; CDR2 reads FQNNGV. Trimming took 1 base from V and 6 from J, leaving 10 bases between them. The length of the CDR3 is 14 residues. CDR3 bases: TGTGCCAGCAGCTTAGTGACAGAGGGCAATGAGCAGTTCTTC. It is translated as CASSLVTEGNEQFF.

This chain uses TRBV2 with TRBJ2-7; the match to TRBD2 covers 9 bases. Germline V gene sequence: CDR1 SNHLY, CDR2 FYNNEI. This CDR3 is built from 16 residues. V gave up 0 bases and J gave up 3 bases; unmatched junction bases: 6. The CDR3 loop reads CASSEAVLAGHYEQYF. CDR3 sequence (DNA): TGTGCCAGCAGTGAAGCGGTTCTAGCGGGGCACTACGAGCAGTACTTC.

CDR3 nucleotide sequence: TGTGCCAGCAGTGGCCTAGCGGGGGGCGGGGAGACCCAGTACTTC. Translation gives CASSGLAGGGETQYF. The rearrangement joins TRBV6-1 to TRBJ2-5; TRBD2 matches at 11 bases. Per germline, CDR1 MNHNS and CDR2 SASEGT. This CDR3 has 15 amino acids. V shed 4 bases, J shed 5 bases, and the junction held 6 bases outside the gene matches.

The V call is TRBV6-6, the J call TRBJ2-1; D may match TRBD1 or TRBD2 (5 bases each). V lost 2 bases and J lost 8, with 10 bases in between. This CDR3 is 13 amino acids long. In germline, CDR1 is MNHNY, CDR2 SVGAGI (reference sequence). The CDR3 DNA is TGTGCCAGCAGTTACGGGGGTGGGGATGAGCAGTTCTTC. Translating gives CASSYGGGDEQFF.

J is TRBJ1-2 and V is TRBV5-6; no clear D gene. Germline CDR1 is SGHDT and CDR2 is YYEEEE. V was clipped by 1 base and J by 4 bases, with 14 bases between them. The CDR3 is 15 amino acids. The CDR3 nucleotides read TGTGCCAGCAGCTTGACTAGACTTATGATCTATGGCTACACCTTC. Its protein is CASSLTRLMIYGYTF.

The genes are TRBV19 and TRBJ1-2; D gene unclear. CDR3 length: 14 residues. V was clipped by 3 bases and J by 3 bases, with 11 bases between them. The V gene's germline CDR1 is LNHDA and CDR2 SQIVND (reference sequence). This chain's CDR3 is CASSIMAAYYGYTF. CDR3 sequence (DNA): TGTGCCAGTAGTATCATGGCAGCATACTATGGCTACACCTTC.